This T cell receptor beta chain was captured in a study of blood T cell repertoires in COVID-19. Study context: In each case, the material was cDNA or gDNA derived from T cells, B-cell-depleted T cells, or PBMCs.

Germline V lookup: CDR1 KGHSH, CDR2 LQKENI. The CDR3 spans 13 residues. V was clipped by 3 bases and J by 7 bases, with 13 bases between them. Produced via immunoSEQ multiplex PCR; TCRdb's table is partial and in-frame only. Altogether over 200,000 clones are present, about 80% being singletons, with the ten largest covering 3% to 3.5%. Sequencing input: peripheral blood. The chain employs TRBV18 and TRBJ2-7; a possible D gene is TRBD1 (6 bases). This clonotype was sampled from an elderly woman with acute or convalescent COVID-19. CDR3 region: CASSPATGLEQYF. CDR3 DNA: TGTGCCAGCTCACCCGCTACAGGGTTGGAGCAGTACTTC. Complete variable domain (other parts from reference TRBV18 and TRBJ2-7): NAGVMQNPRHLVRRRGQEARLRCSPMKGHSHVYWYRQLPEEGLKFMVYLQKENIIDESGMPKERFSAEFPKEGPSILRIQQVVRGDSAAYFCASSPATGLEQYFGPGTRLTVT.